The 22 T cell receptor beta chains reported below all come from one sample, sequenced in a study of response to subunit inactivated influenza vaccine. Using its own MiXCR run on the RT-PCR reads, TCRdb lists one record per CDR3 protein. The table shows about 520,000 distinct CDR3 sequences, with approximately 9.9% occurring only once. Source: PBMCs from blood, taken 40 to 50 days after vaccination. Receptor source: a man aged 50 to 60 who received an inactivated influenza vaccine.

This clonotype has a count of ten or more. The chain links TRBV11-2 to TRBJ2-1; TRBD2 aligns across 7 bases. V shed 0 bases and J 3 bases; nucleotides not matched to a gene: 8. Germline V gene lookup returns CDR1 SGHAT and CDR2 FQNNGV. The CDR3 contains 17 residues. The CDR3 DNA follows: TGTGCCAGCAGCTTAGAGTCAGCGGGAAGATTCTACAATGAGCAGTTCTTC. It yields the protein CASSLESAGRFYNEQFF. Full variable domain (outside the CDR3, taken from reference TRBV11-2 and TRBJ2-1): EAGVAQSPRYKIIEKRQSVAFWCNPISGHATLYWYQQILGQGPKLLIQFQNNGVVDDSQLPKDRFSAERLKGVDSTLKIQPAKLEDSAVYLCASSLESAGRFYNEQFFGPGTRLTVL.

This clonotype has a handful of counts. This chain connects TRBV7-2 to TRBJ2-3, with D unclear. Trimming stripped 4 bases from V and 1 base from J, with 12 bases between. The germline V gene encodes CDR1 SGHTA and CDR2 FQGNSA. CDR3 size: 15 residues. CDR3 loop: CASSSQGPGTDTQYF. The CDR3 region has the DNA TGTGCCAGCAGCTCCCAAGGGCCTGGCACAGATACGCAGTATTTT.

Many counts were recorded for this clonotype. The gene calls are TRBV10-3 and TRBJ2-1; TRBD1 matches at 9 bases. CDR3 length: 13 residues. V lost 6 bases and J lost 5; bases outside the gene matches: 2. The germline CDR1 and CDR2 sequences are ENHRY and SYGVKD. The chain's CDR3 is CAISGQGNNEQFF. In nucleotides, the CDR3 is TGTGCCATCAGCGGACAGGGGAACAATGAGCAGTTCTTC.

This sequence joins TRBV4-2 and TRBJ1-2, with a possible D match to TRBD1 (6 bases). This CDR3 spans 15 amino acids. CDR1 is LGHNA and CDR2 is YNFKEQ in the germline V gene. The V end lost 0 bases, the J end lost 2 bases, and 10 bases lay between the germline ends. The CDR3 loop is CASSQDKGQNYGYTF. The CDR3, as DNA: TGTGCCAGCAGCCAAGACAAAGGACAGAACTATGGCTACACCTTC.

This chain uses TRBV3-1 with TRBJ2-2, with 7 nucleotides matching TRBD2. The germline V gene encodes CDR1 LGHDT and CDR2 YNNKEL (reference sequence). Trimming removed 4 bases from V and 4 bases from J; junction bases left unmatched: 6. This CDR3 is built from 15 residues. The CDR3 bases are TGTGCCAGCAGCCTGGGGACTACAATCACCGGGGAGCTGTTTTTT. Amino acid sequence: CASSLGTTITGELFF.

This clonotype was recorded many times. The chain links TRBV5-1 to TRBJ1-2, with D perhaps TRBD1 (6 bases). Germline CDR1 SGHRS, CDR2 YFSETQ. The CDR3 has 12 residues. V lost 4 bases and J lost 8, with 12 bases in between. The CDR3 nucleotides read TGCGCCAGCAGCAATTCCGGACAGGGCTACACCTTC. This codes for CASSNSGQGYTF.

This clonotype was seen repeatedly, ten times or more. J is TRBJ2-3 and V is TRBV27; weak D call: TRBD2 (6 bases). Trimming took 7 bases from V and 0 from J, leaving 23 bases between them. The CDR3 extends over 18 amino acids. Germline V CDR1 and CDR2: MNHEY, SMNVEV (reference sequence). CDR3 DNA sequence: TGTGCCAGCAAAGTTCAATGGCGGGGACCTTCTAGCACAGATACGCAGTATTTT. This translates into CASKVQWRGPSSTDTQYF.

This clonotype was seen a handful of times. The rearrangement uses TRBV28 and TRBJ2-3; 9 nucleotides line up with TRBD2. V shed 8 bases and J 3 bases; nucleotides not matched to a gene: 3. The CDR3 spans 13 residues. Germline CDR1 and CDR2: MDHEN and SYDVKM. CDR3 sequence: CASGLAKTDTQYF. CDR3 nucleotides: TGTGCCAGCGGACTAGCGAAAACAGATACGCAGTATTTT.

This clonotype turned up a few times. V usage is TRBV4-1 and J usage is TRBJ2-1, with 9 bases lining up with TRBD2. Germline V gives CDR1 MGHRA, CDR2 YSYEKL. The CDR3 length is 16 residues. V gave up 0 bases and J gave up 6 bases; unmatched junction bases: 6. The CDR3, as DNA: TGCGCCAGCAGCCAAGATTTCCCTAGCGGGGCCAATGAGCAGTTCTTC. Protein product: CASSQDFPSGANEQFF.

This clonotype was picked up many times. Here the CDR3 reads CASSLEGQGFGGELFF. In DNA, the CDR3 is TGCGCCAGCAGCTTGGAGGGACAGGGGTTCGGCGGGGAGCTGTTTTTT. The rearrangement links TRBV5-1 to TRBJ2-2; 10 nucleotides agree with TRBD1. V was clipped by 0 bases and J by 7 bases; unmatched bases: 6. CDR1 and CDR2 from the germline V gene are SGHRS and YFSETQ. The CDR3 runs to 16 residues. The full variable domain, rest sourced from reference TRBV5-1 and TRBJ2-2, is KAGVTQTPRYLIKTRGQQVTLSCSPISGHRSVSWYQQTPGQGLQFLFEYFSETQRNKGNFPGRFSGRQFSNSRSEMNVSTLELGDSALYLCASSLEGQGFGGELFFGEGSRLTVL.

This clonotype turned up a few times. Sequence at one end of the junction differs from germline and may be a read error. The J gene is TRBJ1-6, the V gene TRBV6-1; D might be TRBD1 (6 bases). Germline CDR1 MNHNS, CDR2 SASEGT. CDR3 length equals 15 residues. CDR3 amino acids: CASRGRGAYSSPLHF. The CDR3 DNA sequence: TGTGCCAGCAGAGGCAGGGGCGCCTATAGTTCACCCCTCCACTTT.

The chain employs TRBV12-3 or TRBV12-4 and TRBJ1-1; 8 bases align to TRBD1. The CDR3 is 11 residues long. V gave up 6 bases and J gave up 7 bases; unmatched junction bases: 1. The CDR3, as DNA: TGTGCCAGCAGCGACAGGGGTGAAGCTTTCTTT. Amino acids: CASSDRGEAFF.

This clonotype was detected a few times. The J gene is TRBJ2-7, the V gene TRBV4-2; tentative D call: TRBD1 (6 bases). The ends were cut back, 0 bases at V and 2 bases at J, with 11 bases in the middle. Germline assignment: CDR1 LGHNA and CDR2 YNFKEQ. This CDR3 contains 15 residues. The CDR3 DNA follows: TGTGCCAGCAGCCAAGATCGGCAGGGGCCCTACGAGCAGTACTTC. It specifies CASSQDRQGPYEQYF.

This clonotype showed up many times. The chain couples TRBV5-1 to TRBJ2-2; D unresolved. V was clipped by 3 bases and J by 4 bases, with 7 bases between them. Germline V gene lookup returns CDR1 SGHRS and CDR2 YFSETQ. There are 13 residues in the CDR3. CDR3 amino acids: CASSSAGTGELFF. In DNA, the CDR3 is TGCGCCAGCAGCTCGGCCGGCACCGGGGAGCTGTTTTTT.

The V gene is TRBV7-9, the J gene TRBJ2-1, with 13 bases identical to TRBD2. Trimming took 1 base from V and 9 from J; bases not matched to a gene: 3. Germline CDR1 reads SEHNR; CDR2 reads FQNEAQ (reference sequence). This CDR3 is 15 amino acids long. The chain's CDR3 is CASSLGLAGGPEQFF. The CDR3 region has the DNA TGTGCCAGCAGCTTAGGACTAGCGGGGGGCCCTGAGCAGTTCTTC.

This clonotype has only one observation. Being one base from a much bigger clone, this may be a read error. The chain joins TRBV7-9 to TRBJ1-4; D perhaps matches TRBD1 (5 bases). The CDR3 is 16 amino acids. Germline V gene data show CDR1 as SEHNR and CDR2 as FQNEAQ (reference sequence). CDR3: CARSLATGPTNEKLFF. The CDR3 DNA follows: TGTGCCCGCAGCTTAGCAACAGGACCAACTAATGAAAAACTGTTTTTT. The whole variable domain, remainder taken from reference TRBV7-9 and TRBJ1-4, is DTGVSQNPRHKITKRGQNVTFRCDPISEHNRLYWYRQTLGQGPEFLTYFQNEAQLEKSRLLSDRFSAERPKGSFSTLEIQRTEQGDSAMYLCARSLATGPTNEKLFFGSGTQLSVL.

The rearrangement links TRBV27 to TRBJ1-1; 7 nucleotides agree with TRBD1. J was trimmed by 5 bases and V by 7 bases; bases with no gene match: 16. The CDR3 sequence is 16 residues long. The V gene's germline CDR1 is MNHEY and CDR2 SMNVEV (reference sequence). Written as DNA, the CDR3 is TGTGCCAGCAAGTTGGGCGTACAGGGGAGGGGGACTGAAGCTTTCTTT. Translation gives CASKLGVQGRGTEAFF.

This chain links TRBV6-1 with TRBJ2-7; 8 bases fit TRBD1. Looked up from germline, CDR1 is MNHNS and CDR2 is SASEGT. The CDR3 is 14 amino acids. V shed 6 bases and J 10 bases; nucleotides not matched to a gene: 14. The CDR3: CASSPRTGTRGQYF. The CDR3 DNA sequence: TGTGCCAGCAGCCCCCGGACAGGGACTCGGGGACAGTACTTC.

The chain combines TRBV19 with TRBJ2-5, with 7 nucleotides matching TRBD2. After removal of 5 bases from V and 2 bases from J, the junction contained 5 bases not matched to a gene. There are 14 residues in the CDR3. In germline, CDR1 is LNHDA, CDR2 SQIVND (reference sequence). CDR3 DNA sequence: TGTGCCAGTAGTGTCTGGACTAGTCAAGAGACCCAGTACTTC. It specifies CASSVWTSQETQYF. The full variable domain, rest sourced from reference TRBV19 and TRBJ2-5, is DGGITQSPKYLFRKEGQNVTLSCEQNLNHDAMYWYRQDPGQGLRLIYYSQIVNDFQKGDIAEGYSVSREKKESFPLTVTSAQKNPTAFYLCASSVWTSQETQYFGPGTRLLVL.

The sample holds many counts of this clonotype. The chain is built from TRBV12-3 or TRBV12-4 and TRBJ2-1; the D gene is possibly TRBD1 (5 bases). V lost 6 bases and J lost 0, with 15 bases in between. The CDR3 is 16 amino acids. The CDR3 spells CASSQGVLSSYNEQFF. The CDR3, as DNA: TGTGCCAGCAGCCAAGGGGTACTGAGCTCCTACAATGAGCAGTTCTTC.

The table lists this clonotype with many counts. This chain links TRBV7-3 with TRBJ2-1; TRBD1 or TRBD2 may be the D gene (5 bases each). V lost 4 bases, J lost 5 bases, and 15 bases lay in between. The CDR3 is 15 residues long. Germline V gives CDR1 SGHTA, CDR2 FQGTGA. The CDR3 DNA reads TGTGCCAGCAGCTCCGCCGGGACCCCGGACAATGAGCAGTTCTTC. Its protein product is CASSSAGTPDNEQFF.

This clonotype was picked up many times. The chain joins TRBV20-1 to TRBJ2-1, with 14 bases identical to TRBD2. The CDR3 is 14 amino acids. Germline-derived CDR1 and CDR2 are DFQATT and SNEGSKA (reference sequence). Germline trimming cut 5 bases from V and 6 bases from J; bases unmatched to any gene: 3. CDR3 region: CSAAGTSGSNEQFF. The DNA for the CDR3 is TGCAGTGCTGCCGGGACTAGCGGGAGCAATGAGCAGTTCTTC.